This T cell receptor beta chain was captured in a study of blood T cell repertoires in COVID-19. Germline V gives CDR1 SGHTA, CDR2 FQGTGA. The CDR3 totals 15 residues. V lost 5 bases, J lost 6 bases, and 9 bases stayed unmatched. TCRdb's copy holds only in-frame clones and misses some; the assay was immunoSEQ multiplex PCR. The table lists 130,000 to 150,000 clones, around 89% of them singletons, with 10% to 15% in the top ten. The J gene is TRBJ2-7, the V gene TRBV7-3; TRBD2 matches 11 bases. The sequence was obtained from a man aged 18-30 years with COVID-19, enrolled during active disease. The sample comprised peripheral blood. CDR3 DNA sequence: TGTGCCAGCAGCCTAGCGGGAGGCCCGTCCCCCGAGCAGTACTTC. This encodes CASSLAGGPSPEQYF.